The rows below give T cell receptor beta chains drawn from one sample of a study of vaccination effects on CD4 cells after COVID-19. The antigens these receptors bind are not known. Sequencing used immunoSEQ multiplex PCR; TCRdb keeps in-frame clones, though not all of them. Here the sample spans 30,000 or so clones, 55% to 75% being singletons. Sequencing used CD4+ T cells from PBMCs cultured with HCoV-229E spike peptides, obtained before COVID-19 vaccination. These receptors were taken from a human donor who received a COVID-19 vaccine. Both conserved end residues are part of each CDR3. The D gene is left open where the match is weak. Rows may omit the clone size; those that give it use once, few, many or a size class.

D	J	V	size	DNA	CDR3
-	TRBJ1-1	TRBV6-5	few	TGTGCCAGCAGTTACTCGACAGCCAACACTGAAGCTTTCTTT	CASSYSTANTEAFF
-	TRBJ1-1	TRBV30	few	TGTGCCTGGAGTAGAAGGGGGGTAGGCACTGAAGCTTTCTTT	CAWSRRGVGTEAFF
-	TRBJ1-1	TRBV19	few	TGTGCCAGTAGTATGACTTTGAACACTGAAGCTTTCTTT	CASSMTLNTEAFF
TRBD1	TRBJ2-7	TRBV15	-	TGTGCCACCAGCCCCCGGACAGGTTCCTACGAGCAGTACTTC	CATSPRTGSYEQYF
-	TRBJ2-1	TRBV7-9	once	TGTGCCAGCAGCTTGGGTTACAATGAGCAGTTCTTC	CASSLGYNEQFF
-	TRBJ2-5	TRBV6-2/TRBV6-3	once	TGTGCCAGCAGTTACCGACAGGGCGGGAAAGAGACCCAGTACTTC	CASSYRQGGKETQYF
TRBD2	TRBJ2-1	TRBV5-1	once	TGCGCCAGCAGCCCGACTAGCGGGAGCGGTGAGCAGTTCTTC	CASSPTSGSGEQFF
-	TRBJ2-5	TRBV7-8	-	TGTGCCAGCAGACCTAGGGGACCTCAAGAGACCCAGTACTTC	CASRPRGPQETQYF
TRBD2	TRBJ2-3	TRBV7-2	-	TGTGCCAGCAGCTTAGCCCTACTAGCGGGAGGCCCTTTAGATACGCAGTATTTT	CASSLALLAGGPLDTQYF
-	TRBJ2-5	TRBV5-1	once	TGCGCCAGCAGCTTTATCGGGCAAGAGACCCAGTACTTC	CASSFIGQETQYF
TRBD2	TRBJ2-7	TRBV6-6	once	TGTGCCAGCAGTCCCGGGACTAGTGGTCCCTACGAGCAGTACTTC	CASSPGTSGPYEQYF
-	TRBJ2-5	TRBV5-1	-	TGCGCCAGCAGCTCCCAAGAGACCCAGTACTTC	CASSSQETQYF
TRBD1	TRBJ1-6	TRBV7-9	-	TGTGCCAGCAGCCCGGACAGGGCCATAGGTTCACCCCTCCACTTT	CASSPDRAIGSPLHF
-	TRBJ2-3	TRBV7-3	-	TGTGCCAGCAGCTTAAAACGGGGCGGGACAGATACGCAGTATTTT	CASSLKRGGTDTQYF
TRBD2	TRBJ2-5	TRBV7-7	-	TGTGCTAGCAGCTTAGGTGGGGTAGCGGGGGCCCGACAAGAGACCCAGTACTTC	CASSLGGVAGARQETQYF
-	TRBJ1-4	TRBV5-5	once	TGTGCCAGCAGCCGTCTCACTGAAAAACTGTTTTTT	CASSRLTEKLFF
-	TRBJ2-2	TRBV3-1/TRBV3-2	few	TGTGCCAGCAGCCAACTCCGGGAGCTGTTTTTT	CASSQLRELFF
TRBD1	TRBJ2-4	TRBV7-2	-	TGTGCCAGCAGCTTACCAGGGGGATGGAACATTCAGTACTTC	CASSLPGGWNIQYF
-	TRBJ1-1	TRBV12-3/TRBV12-4	-	TGTGCCAGCAGTTTATGGGAGAACACTGAAGCTTTCTTT	CASSLWENTEAFF
TRBD2	TRBJ2-3	TRBV7-2	once	TGTGCCAGCAGCGCCTCTAGCGGGGTTAGCACAGATACGCAGTATTTT	CASSASSGVSTDTQYF
-	TRBJ2-2	TRBV2	-	TGTGCCAGCACCCAGCGACACACCGGGGAGCTGTTTTTT	CASTQRHTGELFF
TRBD2	TRBJ2-1	TRBV30	few	TGTGCCTGGAGCGTAGTCAGGACTAGCGGGAGAATCGGCTCCAATGAGCAGTTCTTC	CAWSVVRTSGRIGSNEQFF
-	TRBJ1-5	TRBV11-2	-	TGTGCCAGCAGCTTAGGGAGTAGCAATCAGCCCCAGCATTTT	CASSLGSSNQPQHF
TRBD2	TRBJ2-7	TRBV7-2	few	TGTGCCAGCAGCTTAAGACGCCCCCTTAGCGGGGGGCCGGGTTACGAGCAGTACTTC	CASSLRRPLSGGPGYEQYF
TRBD1	TRBJ2-7	TRBV19	-	TGTGCCAGTAGTAAGGAACAGACAGGGGTCTACGAGCAGTACTTC	CASSKEQTGVYEQYF
-	TRBJ2-7	TRBV11-2	-	TGTGCCAGCAGCTTCGGGGCAAGCTACGAGCAGTACTTC	CASSFGASYEQYF
-	TRBJ2-7	TRBV19	-	TGTGCCAGTAGTAGAGTCCTTACCTACGAGCAGTACTTC	CASSRVLTYEQYF
-	TRBJ1-1	TRBV7-9	-	TGTGCCAGCAGCTTTGGCTCCGGGGGAACTGAAGCTTTCTTT	CASSFGSGGTEAFF
TRBD1	TRBJ1-2	TRBV10-3	-	TGTGCCATCAGTGATACAGGGGGCGACTATGGCTACACCTTC	CAISDTGGDYGYTF
-	TRBJ2-7	TRBV27	few	TGTGCCAGCAGTTTATCCAAATTCTACGAGCAGTACTTC	CASSLSKFYEQYF
-	TRBJ2-7	TRBV5-6	few	TGTGCCAGCAGCTTGACCGCCGGAGAGCAGTACTTC	CASSLTAGEQYF
TRBD1	TRBJ2-1	TRBV5-1	-	TGCGCCAGCAGCTTAGTTGGACAGGGGGCGCTTAAATCCTACAATGAGCAGTTCTTC	CASSLVGQGALKSYNEQFF
TRBD1	TRBJ2-7	TRBV27	few	TGTGCCAGCAGTCTCAGAGGACAGGGCTCCTACGAGCAGTACTTC	CASSLRGQGSYEQYF
-	TRBJ1-4	TRBV10-3	-	TGTGCCATCAGTGAACGTGGGGGTACTAATGAAAAACTGTTTTTT	CAISERGGTNEKLFF
TRBD2	TRBJ2-3	TRBV7-2	-	TGTGCCAGCAGCCTTCCAGCGGGGGGGCCCCGCACAGATACGCAGTATTTT	CASSLPAGGPRTDTQYF
TRBD1	TRBJ1-1	TRBV15	-	TGTGCCACCAGCAGAGTGCTTAATTCGGCAGGGGGCGGCACTGAAGCTTTCTTT	CATSRVLNSAGGGTEAFF
-	TRBJ1-2	TRBV3-1/TRBV3-2	-	TGTGCCAGCAGCCTTACCGGGAGAGACTATGGCTACACCTTC	CASSLTGRDYGYTF
-	TRBJ1-3	TRBV19	once	TGTGCCAGTAGTAGGTACGGGGTTGGAAACACCATATATTTT	CASSRYGVGNTIYF
-	TRBJ1-1	TRBV28	-	TGTGCCAGCAGTTTGATGAGACCCACTGAAGCTTTCTTT	CASSLMRPTEAFF
-	TRBJ1-2	TRBV19	once	TGTGCCAGTAGTATAGATGGACGGGGCTATGGCTACACCTTC	CASSIDGRGYGYTF
-	TRBJ2-2	TRBV2	-	TGTGCCAGCAGGACGGAGGGTGACACCGGGGAGCTGTTTTTT	CASRTEGDTGELFF
TRBD1	TRBJ1-5	TRBV19	few	TGTGCCAGTAAGGCAGGGGGGCAGCCCCAGCATTTT	CASKAGGQPQHF
-	TRBJ2-5	TRBV5-1	-	TGCGCCAGCAGCTTGTCAGGAGGGGGAACCGAGACCCAGTACTTC	CASSLSGGGTETQYF
-	TRBJ1-6	TRBV11-2	once	TGTGCCAGCAGATCTCCATATGCGACCTCCTATAATTCACCCCTCCACTTT	CASRSPYATSYNSPLHF
-	TRBJ1-1	TRBV19	few	TGTGCCAGTAGTATAAGGTCCTACGGGGGAGATACTGAAGCTTTCTTT	CASSIRSYGGDTEAFF
-	TRBJ1-4	TRBV11-2	-	TGTGCCAGCAGCTTAGGAGCCGGTCTCAATGAAAAACTGTTTTTT	CASSLGAGLNEKLFF
-	TRBJ1-1	TRBV7-9	few	TGTGCCAGCAGCTCCAGGGCACTTGAAGCTTTCTTT	CASSSRALEAFF
-	TRBJ2-5	TRBV28	-	TGTGCCAGCAGTCCTCGGGTAAACCAAGAGACCCAGTACTTC	CASSPRVNQETQYF
-	TRBJ2-7	TRBV6-2/TRBV6-3	few	TGTGCCAGCAGTTACGGTACTAGAGAACCCTACGAGCAGTACTTC	CASSYGTREPYEQYF